This TCR beta chain was captured by sequencing in a study of blood T cell repertoires in COVID-19. As for the study in general: Sites across the United States, Italy and Spain contributed samples from acute and convalescent COVID-19.

V was clipped by 0 bases and J by 3 bases, with 14 bases between them. The germline CDR1 and CDR2 sequences are MNHEY and SMNVEV (reference sequence). The CDR3 extends over 16 amino acids. Original handling: For nucleated cells, counts were estimated from reference gene primer amplification. The assay was immunoSEQ multiplex PCR, and TCRdb's table has in-frame clones only and misses some. V, J and clone size derive from that table, while D and trimming were established from the DNA sequence. The sample lists around 160,000 clones; just over 85% were seen once. This chain links TRBV27 with TRBJ1-2, with D unresolved. This TCR was sampled from a man aged 60-69 years with acute or convalescent COVID-19. Input material: peripheral blood. Here the CDR3 DNA reads TGTGCCAGCAGTTTATCGGCGGGTAGTGGGGACTATGGCTACACCTTC. Protein: CASSLSAGSGDYGYTF.